These 9 T cell receptor beta chains originate from one sample sequenced in a study of radiotherapy plus CTLA-4 blockade in lung cancer. The repertoire was sequenced with immunoSEQ multiplex PCR; TCRdb's copy has only in-frame clones and lacks some. There are fewer than 95,000 clones in the sample; 83% occur only once, and 0.84% lies in the top ten. Here the sequenced sample was peripheral blood, taken from a patient treated with radiotherapy plus ipilimumab. The receptors shown here come from a human donor with non-small cell lung cancer who had stable disease on radiotherapy plus ipilimumab.

J is TRBJ2-1 and V is TRBV7-2; tentative D call: TRBD1 (5 bases). The CDR3 runs to 13 residues. The germline V and J ends were trimmed by 5 bases and 8 bases, with 13 bases remaining between them. From germline, CDR1 is SGHTA and CDR2 FQGNSA. CDR3 sequence reads: CASSQGAIYEQFF. CDR3 DNA sequence: TGTGCCAGCAGCCAAGGGGCGATCTATGAGCAGTTCTTC.

The chain couples TRBV29-1 to TRBJ2-2; D possibly corresponds to TRBD1 (5 bases). Germline V gene data show CDR1 as SQVTM and CDR2 as ANQGSEA. CDR3 size: 13 residues. V lost 4 bases, J lost 5 bases, and 11 bases lay in between. The DNA for the CDR3 is TGCAGCGTTGGGCAGGGTAGTACCGGGGAGCTGTTTTTT. This codes for CSVGQGSTGELFF.

The chain is built from TRBV5-1 and TRBJ2-5; tentatively, D is TRBD1 or TRBD2 (6 bases each). Trimming took off 4 bases at V and 5 bases at J, with 12 bases between the two ends. The CDR3 covers 13 residues. Germline CDR1 and CDR2: SGHRS and YFSETQ. CDR3: CASSLEGGETQYF. CDR3 DNA sequence: TGCGCCAGCAGCCTGGAAGGGGGGGAGACCCAGTACTTC.

The chain carries TRBV7-2 and TRBJ1-4; D is perhaps TRBD1 (6 bases). The germline V gene has CDR1 SGHTA and CDR2 FQGNSA. The CDR3 covers 16 residues. V was trimmed by 5 bases and J by 2 bases, leaving 15 bases between them. In nucleotides, the CDR3 is TGTGCCAGCAGCAGAGGGGGGAGTTGGACTAATGAAAAACTGTTTTTT. As protein: CASSRGGSWTNEKLFF.

The chain recombines TRBV5-1 with TRBJ1-1; D remains ambiguous. The CDR3 length is 17 residues. Germline loops: CDR1 SGHRS, CDR2 YFSETQ. The V end lost 0 bases, the J end lost 3 bases, and 18 bases lay between the germline ends. The chain's CDR3 is CASSLGLKGSLDTEAFF. The DNA of the CDR3 is TGCGCCAGCAGCTTGGGGTTGAAGGGAAGTTTGGACACTGAAGCTTTCTTT. Drawing the rest from reference TRBV5-1 and TRBJ1-1, the complete variable domain is KAGVTQTPRYLIKTRGQQVTLSCSPISGHRSVSWYQQTPGQGLQFLFEYFSETQRNKGNFPGRFSGRQFSNSRSEMNVSTLELGDSALYLCASSLGLKGSLDTEAFFGQGTRLTVV.

The V gene is TRBV9, the J gene TRBJ2-4; D assignment may be TRBD1 or TRBD2 (7 bases each). CDR1 and CDR2 (germline): SGDLS, YYNGEE. The CDR3 runs to 15 residues. Trimming removed 3 bases at V and 2 bases at J, with 12 bases between. CDR3: CASSAGGQSKNIQYF. CDR3 coding DNA: TGTGCCAGCAGCGCGGGGGGACAGTCCAAAAACATTCAGTACTTC.

The chain couples TRBV28 to TRBJ2-3, with 8 bases that match TRBD1. The CDR3 covers 15 residues. Germline V CDR1 and CDR2: MDHEN, SYDVKM. After removal of 4 bases from V and 2 bases from J, the junction contained 5 bases not matched to a gene. The DNA of the CDR3 is TGTGCCAGCAGTTCTCCGGGACAGGACACAGATACGCAGTATTTT. As protein: CASSSPGQDTDTQYF.

Only one count was recorded for this clone. The chain recombines TRBV29-1 with TRBJ2-1; D ambiguous. Trimming took 4 bases from V and 8 from J, leaving 12 bases between them. Germline V gives CDR1 SQVTM, CDR2 ANQGSEA. The length of the CDR3 is 12 residues. CDR3 sequence (DNA): TGCAGCGTTGTCAAGGGTGTCGATGAGCAGTTCTTC. Protein: CSVVKGVDEQFF.

This clone occurred a few times. This chain links TRBV5-3 with TRBJ2-7, with 9 nucleotides matching TRBD1. TRBV5-3 is treated as an ORF (open reading frame) with a function not yet certain. The CDR3 is made up of 14 amino acids. With V trimmed by 4 bases and J by 2 bases, 4 bases remained unmatched. The CDR3 spells CARSLRTGAYEQYF. CDR3 in DNA: TGTGCCAGAAGCCTACGGACAGGGGCCTACGAGCAGTACTTC.